This TCR beta chain was obtained from a study of neurological immune-mediated disorders. From the 5' RACE reads, TCRdb called clonotypes with MiXCR, one entry per CDR3 protein. Among about 80,000 distinct CDR3 sequences listed, nearly 6% were seen once. This clonotype was detected many times. Its antigen is unknown. The CDR3 is 15 amino acids. V trimming: 0 bases; J trimming: 4 bases; junction bases outside the gene matches: 4. CDR1 is SGHNT and CDR2 is YYREEE in the germline V gene (reference sequence). Time point defined: longitudinal time-point 2. The study built unsorted libraries from 2 million PBMCs kept at -80 C. Study-wide results and caveats: When the repertoires were sorted by phylogenetic grouping, those of 18 of 34 multiple sclerosis patients ended up in one related-CDR3 cluster, a possible signature. The multiple sclerosis repertoire cluster was not associated with any clinical or MRI feature. Private repertoires in all groups were suggested, as expanded clones shared no CDR3 amino acid sequences across subjects.

Sample: PBMCs. The V gene is TRBV5-4, the J gene TRBJ1-2, with 9 bases matching TRBD1. The TCR sequence derives from a woman aged 55 to 70 with multiple sclerosis. DNA for the CDR3: TGTGCCAGCAGCTTGGCCGGACAGGGGAGCTATGGCTACACCTTC. This gives the protein CASSLAGQGSYGYTF. Looking up the rest from reference TRBV5-4 and TRBJ1-2 gives the full variable domain: ETGVTQSPTHLIKTRGQQVTLRCSSQSGHNTVSWYQQALGQGPQFIFQYYREEENGRGNFPPRFSGLQFPNYSSELNVNALELDDSALYLCASSLAGQGSYGYTFGSGTRLTVV.